Presented here are 6 T cell receptor beta chains from one specimen sequenced in a study of blood T cell repertoires in COVID-19. Assay used: immunoSEQ multiplex PCR; TCRdb lists only in-frame clones, some missing. The data contain about 220,000 clones, 65% to 85% of them singletons. Source material: PBMCs or T cells enriched from blood (not recorded which). All receptors come from an older woman who had recovered from COVID-19.

This sequence joins TRBV5-4 and TRBJ1-1, with 7 bases matching TRBD1. Germline CDR1 reads SGHNT; CDR2 reads YYREEE (reference sequence). The CDR3 spans 15 residues. The trim removed 0 bases at V and 1 base at J, leaving 3 bases unmatched. CDR3 bases: TGTGCCAGCAGCTTGGAGGGGGCAAGGAACACTGAAGCTTTCTTT. Translation gives CASSLEGARNTEAFF.

The chain links TRBV3-1 (or the pseudogene TRBV3-2) to TRBJ2-2; 11 positions match TRBD2. CDR1 LGHDT and CDR2 YNNKEL come from the germline V gene (reference sequence). Losses at the gene ends were 4 bases for V and 6 bases for J; bases not matched to a gene: 25. The CDR3 is 22 amino acids. This CDR3 is CASSPITGSTSGSMLLAGELFF. The CDR3 DNA sequence: TGTGCCAGCAGCCCGATCACAGGGTCAACTAGCGGGAGTATGCTGCTGGCCGGGGAGCTGTTTTTT.

The genes are TRBV10-3 and TRBJ2-3, with TRBD2 matching 11 bases. Germline V gene data show CDR1 as ENHRY and CDR2 as SYGVKD. With V trimmed by 10 bases and J by 2 bases, 5 bases remained unmatched. The CDR3 is 14 residues long. The CDR3 DNA reads TGTGCCAGAATAGCGGGAGGGTCCACAGATACGCAGTATTTT. Its translation: CARIAGGSTDTQYF.

The rearrangement uses TRBV4-3 and TRBJ2-1, with 7 bases lining up with TRBD2. The length of the CDR3 is 14 residues. Trimming removed 0 bases from V and 7 bases from J; junction bases left unmatched: 3. Per germline, CDR1 LGHNA and CDR2 YSLEER. The CDR3 DNA follows: TGCGCCAGCAGCCAAGATGGGACTAAGAATGAGCAGTTCTTC. This sequence encodes CASSQDGTKNEQFF.

The CDR3 sequence: CASSSRGTDLYEQYF. The CDR3 DNA reads as TGTGCCAGCAGCTCAAGGGGGACAGACCTCTACGAGCAGTACTTC. This chain connects TRBV21-1 to TRBJ2-7; the DNA was not used to check the table's D call, TRBD1. TRBV21-1 is shown as a pseudogene. The CDR3 extends over 15 amino acids.

This sequence joins TRBV7-9 and TRBJ1-2, with D maybe TRBD1 (5 bases). Germline values: CDR1 SEHNR, CDR2 FQNEAQ (reference sequence). Trimming removed 3 bases at V and 0 bases at J, with 8 bases between. This CDR3 spans 14 amino acids. The CDR3, as DNA: TGTGCCAGCAGCTTGACAGCTGCTAACTATGGCTACACCTTC. Translation: CASSLTAANYGYTF.